Following are 25 T cell receptor beta chains from one sample sequenced in a study of blood T cell repertoires in COVID-19. Assay used: immunoSEQ multiplex PCR; TCRdb lists only in-frame clones, some missing. Among almost 100,000 clones, roughly 86% were seen once, and the ten largest hold around a tenth. The sequencing input was peripheral blood. These receptors originate from a man aged 45-65 years with acute or convalescent COVID-19.

This clone was seen more than once but under ten times. The chain is built from TRBV5-1 and TRBJ2-7; 14 nucleotides agree with TRBD2. This CDR3 is built from 16 residues. Per germline, CDR1 SGHRS and CDR2 YFSETQ. Losses at the gene ends were 0 bases for V and 4 bases for J; bases not matched to a gene: 3. This CDR3 reads CASSLGLAGGLYEQYF. In nucleotides, the CDR3 is TGCGCCAGCAGCTTGGGACTAGCGGGAGGGTTGTACGAGCAGTACTTC.

The chain uses TRBV19 and TRBJ1-2; D is unclear. V dropped 3 bases and J dropped 8 bases, with 10 bases sitting between them. The CDR3 consists of 12 residues. Germline CDR1 reads LNHDA; CDR2 reads SQIVND (reference sequence). The CDR3 nucleotides read TGTGCCAGTAGTATGGTACTCTACGGCTACACCTTC. Protein sequence: CASSMVLYGYTF.

In this sample, this clone turned up once. The V and J genes are TRBV11-3 and TRBJ1-2; TRBD1 agrees at 7 bases. Germline assignment: CDR1 SGHNT and CDR2 YENEEA. The V and J ends lost 3 bases and 10 bases, in that order; junction bases with no gene match: 14. This CDR3 comprises 15 residues. In DNA form, the CDR3 reads TGTGCCAGCAGCTTGGATCCCGGACAGGACACAACCTACACCTTC. This gives the protein CASSLDPGQDTTYTF.

This chain connects TRBV24-1 to TRBJ2-1; 9 bases match TRBD2. V shed 3 bases, J shed 0 bases, and the junction held 5 bases outside the gene matches. CDR3 size: 17 residues. Germline CDR1 and CDR2: KGHDR and SFDVKD. The CDR3 sequence: CATSDRKREASYNEQFF. DNA of the CDR3: TGTGCCACCAGTGATCGTAAGCGGGAGGCCTCCTACAATGAGCAGTTCTTC.

The chain employs TRBV4-1 and TRBJ2-7, with D uncertain. With 1 base removed from V and 3 bases from J, the gap between germline ends came to 13 bases. The length of the CDR3 is 15 residues. Germline V CDR1 and CDR2: MGHRA, YSYEKL. The CDR3 protein is CASSQGPGVHYEQYF. The CDR3 DNA is TGCGCCAGCAGCCAAGGCCCAGGTGTACACTACGAGCAGTACTTC.

The V gene is TRBV7-9, the J gene TRBJ2-1, with 11 bases fitting TRBD2. The germline gives CDR1 SEHNR, CDR2 FQNEAQ (reference sequence). With V trimmed by 5 bases and J by 7 bases, 7 bases remained unmatched. The CDR3 loop spans 15 amino acids. CDR3 DNA: TGTGCCAGCAGCCCACGGGCTAGCGGGAGGAATGAGCAGTTCTTC. Encoded protein: CASSPRASGRNEQFF. Filled out from reference TRBV7-9 and TRBJ2-1, the complete variable domain reads DTGVSQNPRHKITKRGQNVTFRCDPISEHNRLYWYRQTLGQGPEFLTYFQNEAQLEKSRLLSDRFSAERPKGSFSTLEIQRTEQGDSAMYLCASSPRASGRNEQFFGPGTRLTVL.

The chain couples TRBV7-9 to TRBJ2-2; 8 nucleotides line up with TRBD1. Germline trimming cut 1 base from V and 3 bases from J; bases unmatched to any gene: 4. Germline V gene lookup returns CDR1 SEHNR and CDR2 FQNEAQ (reference sequence). This CDR3 has 16 amino acids. DNA of the CDR3: TGTGCCAGCAGCTTAGGGACAGGGTTTTACACCGGGGAGCTGTTTTTT. Its protein is CASSLGTGFYTGELFF. Drawing the rest from reference TRBV7-9 and TRBJ2-2, the complete variable domain is DTGVSQNPRHKITKRGQNVTFRCDPISEHNRLYWYRQTLGQGPEFLTYFQNEAQLEKSRLLSDRFSAERPKGSFSTLEIQRTEQGDSAMYLCASSLGTGFYTGELFFGEGSRLTVL.

V is TRBV25-1 and J is TRBJ1-2, with a possible D match to TRBD1 (6 bases). With 6 bases removed from V and 8 bases from J, the gap between germline ends came to 16 bases. The CDR3 covers 13 residues. Looked up from germline, CDR1 is MGHDK and CDR2 is SYGVNS. The CDR3 nucleotides read TGTGCCAGCAGCGGACAGTTCGGAAGGGGCTACACCTTC. It is translated as CASSGQFGRGYTF.

This sequence joins TRBV4-1 and TRBJ1-1; TRBD1 aligns across 7 bases. The CDR3 length is 13 residues. J was trimmed by 6 bases and V by 4 bases; bases with no gene match: 5. The germline CDR1 and CDR2 sequences are MGHRA and YSYEKL. Here the CDR3 DNA reads TGCGCCAGCAGCCTGACAGGGAGGCCTGAAGCTTTCTTT. It is translated as CASSLTGRPEAFF.

The chain is built from TRBV18 and TRBJ1-4, with 7 bases aligning to TRBD1. V dropped 3 bases and J dropped 0; count of bases not matched to a gene: 4. Germline V lookup: CDR1 KGHSH, CDR2 LQKENI. The CDR3 runs to 16 residues. The CDR3 spells CASSPTQGATNEKLFF. The CDR3 DNA follows: TGTGCCAGCTCACCGACCCAGGGGGCAACTAATGAAAAACTGTTTTTT.

This clone was observed a single time. The chain carries TRBV3-1 (or the pseudogene TRBV3-2) and TRBJ2-5, with TRBD2 matching 7 bases. V lost 1 base, J lost 5 bases, and 10 bases stayed unmatched. There are 16 residues in the CDR3. Looked up from germline, CDR1 is LGHDT and CDR2 is YNNKEL (reference sequence). CDR3 in amino acids: CASSQVPREFLETQYF. In nucleotides, the CDR3 is TGTGCCAGCAGCCAAGTTCCGCGGGAGTTTCTGGAGACCCAGTACTTC.

V usage is TRBV29-1 and J usage is TRBJ1-5; weak D call: TRBD1 (5 bases). The CDR3 spans 13 residues. V was cut by 4 bases and J by 7 bases, with 14 bases left in between. CDR1 is SQVTM and CDR2 is ANQGSEA in the germline V gene. The chain's CDR3 is CSVGVGGAQPQHF. Written as DNA, the CDR3 is TGCAGCGTTGGGGTAGGTGGGGCCCAGCCCCAGCATTTT.

The chain recombines TRBV5-1 with TRBJ2-2; maybe TRBD1 (5 bases). CDR1 is SGHRS, CDR2 YFSETQ, per germline. The length of the CDR3 is 16 residues. Trimming removed 4 bases from V and 6 bases from J, with 19 bases in between. The CDR3 DNA reads TGCGCCAGCAGCCGAGACACCCAGGGCGGATCCGGGGAGCTGTTTTTT. Encoded protein: CASSRDTQGGSGELFF.

The chain combines TRBV12-3 or TRBV12-4 with TRBJ1-2, with D unclear. Trimming took 6 bases from V and 4 from J, leaving 9 bases between them. The CDR3 contains 12 residues. This chain's CDR3 is CASRSPGYGYTF. For the CDR3, the DNA is TGTGCCAGCAGATCCCCGGGCTATGGCTACACCTTC.

The V gene is TRBV5-1, the J gene TRBJ2-2; TRBD1 agrees at 7 bases. Germline V lookup: CDR1 SGHRS, CDR2 YFSETQ. The CDR3 extends over 15 amino acids. Trimming at V came to 4 bases and at J to 4 bases, leaving 7 bases not matched to a gene. CDR3 sequence (DNA): TGCGCCAGCAGCCTCGGGACAGTGGGCACCGGGGAGCTGTTTTTT. Protein sequence: CASSLGTVGTGELFF.

The V call is TRBV11-2, the J call TRBJ1-2, with 10 bases aligning to TRBD1. V lost 5 bases to trimming and J lost 4 bases; unmatched junction nucleotides: 10. Germline CDR1 and CDR2: SGHAT and FQNNGV. There are 16 residues in the CDR3. CDR3 amino acids: CASSLRTGGLGYGYTF. The CDR3 DNA reads as TGTGCCAGCAGCCTCCGGACAGGGGGGTTGGGCTATGGCTACACCTTC.

The chain carries TRBV6-5 and TRBJ2-4; weak D call: TRBD2 (5 bases). The CDR3 has 15 amino acids. The V end lost 6 bases, the J end lost 0 bases, and 12 bases lay between the germline ends. CDR1 and CDR2 from the germline V gene are MNHEY and SVGAGI. CDR3 sequence reads: CASRGLSLAKNIQYF. CDR3 in DNA: TGTGCCAGCAGAGGACTCTCACTAGCCAAAAACATTCAGTACTTC.

This sequence joins TRBV7-2 and TRBJ2-3, with unresolved D. V was cut by 5 bases and J by 4 bases, with 10 bases left in between. CDR3 size: 13 residues. The germline V gene encodes CDR1 SGHTA and CDR2 FQGNSA. CDR3 residues: CASSQLRADTQYF. DNA for the CDR3: TGTGCCAGCAGCCAACTTAGAGCAGATACGCAGTATTTT.

The chain employs TRBV5-6 and TRBJ2-1; no clear D gene. Between the trimmed V and J ends, which lost 4 bases and 9 bases, there was a span of 11 bases. Germline CDR1 is SGHDT and CDR2 is YYEEEE. This CDR3 region has 12 residues. In nucleotides, the CDR3 is TGTGCCAGCAGCGTAGGAGTCCCTGAGCAGTTCTTC. It yields the protein CASSVGVPEQFF.

The chain carries TRBV10-2 and TRBJ2-2; 16 bases match TRBD2. The CDR3 has 17 amino acids. Trimming took 5 bases from V and 4 from J; bases not matched to a gene: 4. Germline V gene sequence: CDR1 WSHSY, CDR2 SAAADI. The CDR3 nucleotides read TGCGCCAGCAGTCCGGGACTAGCGGGAGGGGGCACCGGGGAGCTGTTTTTT. Amino acid sequence: CASSPGLAGGGTGELFF.

The chain employs TRBV27 and TRBJ1-5; tentatively, D is TRBD1 (5 bases). V was shortened by 4 bases and J by 2 bases, with 6 bases between the two germline ends. The germline V gene encodes CDR1 MNHEY and CDR2 SMNVEV (reference sequence). The CDR3 covers 13 residues. The CDR3, as DNA: TGTGCCAGCAGTTGGGGCGGCAATCAGCCCCAGCATTTT. Amino acids: CASSWGGNQPQHF.

The CDR3 DNA is TGTGCCAGCTCACCAGACACAATAAACTATGGCTACACCTTC. It encodes CASSPDTINYGYTF. The rearrangement links TRBV18 to TRBJ1-2; D is undetermined. Trimming stripped 2 bases from V and 2 bases from J, with 9 bases between. The CDR3 spans 14 residues. Germline V gene lookup returns CDR1 KGHSH and CDR2 LQKENI.

The chain joins TRBV2 to TRBJ1-1; D gene ambiguous. V was pared by 3 bases and J by 11 bases, with 13 bases between. In germline, CDR1 is SNHLY, CDR2 FYNNEI. The CDR3 covers 12 residues. CDR3 residues: CASSDAGRRAFF. DNA for the CDR3: TGTGCCAGCAGTGATGCGGGTCGGCGGGCTTTCTTT.

The J gene is TRBJ1-5, the V gene TRBV19, with 7 bases lining up with TRBD1. The ends lost 3 bases at V and 6 bases at J; junction bases unmatched: 8. CDR1 LNHDA and CDR2 SQIVND come from the germline V gene (reference sequence). The CDR3 is 15 amino acids. CDR3 nucleotides: TGTGCCAGTAGTATTGGCCGGCAGGGGGGTCAGCCCCAGCATTTT. This codes for CASSIGRQGGQPQHF.

The chain couples TRBV6-5 to TRBJ1-2, with TRBD1 matching 12 bases. In germline, CDR1 is MNHEY, CDR2 SVGAGI. This CDR3 spans 15 amino acids. Trimming removed 6 bases from V and 3 bases from J; junction bases left unmatched: 5. The CDR3 loop reads CASSGTGGAHYGYTF. DNA of the CDR3: TGTGCCAGCAGCGGGACAGGGGGCGCGCACTATGGCTACACCTTC.